The rows below give T cell receptor beta chains drawn from one sample of a study of T-cell memory formation after mild COVID-19. TCRdb passed the 5' RACE reads through MiXCR, listing each CDR3 protein once. Of about 340,000 distinct CDR3 sequences in the sample, 10% to 15% are singletons; the top ten hold roughly a fifth. The sequenced sample was PBMCs or a T cell subset sorted from them (not recorded which). The receptors stem from a man younger than 35 who had mild COVID-19 (a few samples of this study predate the infection). Cell type and time point are not known. Both conserved end residues are part of each CDR3. The order of the fields is clone size, V gene, J gene, D gene, CDR3 DNA, CDR3 protein. D genes are given only for firm matches. Size is omitted from some rows. Given values are once, few, many or a class for expanded clones.

size: .; V: TRBV9; J: TRBJ2-3; D: .; DNA: TGTGCCAGCAGCGCCGAGGAGCTAGGGGCCAGGGATACGCAGTATTTT; CDR3: CASSAEELGARDTQYF
size: few; V: TRBV5-1; J: TRBJ2-2; D: .; DNA: TGCGCCAGCAGCTTGTTTGGGACACAGAACACCGGGGAGCTGTTTTTT; CDR3: CASSLFGTQNTGELFF
size: .; V: TRBV4-3; J: TRBJ2-2; D: TRBD2; DNA: TGCGCCAGCAGCCAAGTGAGGACTAGGTTGTTTTTT; CDR3: CASSQVRTRLFF
size: .; V: TRBV5-1; J: TRBJ2-3; D: TRBD2; DNA: TGCGCCAGCAGCTTGAGAGTAGCGGGGGGTAAAGATACGCAGTATTTT; CDR3: CASSLRVAGGKDTQYF
size: few; V: TRBV12-3/TRBV12-4; J: TRBJ1-3; D: .; DNA: TGTGCCAGCAGGGGGGCCTCTGGAAACACCATATATTTT; CDR3: CASRGASGNTIYF
size: .; V: TRBV5-1; J: TRBJ1-2; D: .; DNA: TGCGCCAGCAGCTTGTTGGGGCAGGATGGCTACACCTTC; CDR3: CASSLLGQDGYTF
size: few; V: TRBV14; J: TRBJ1-4; D: .; DNA: TGTGCCAGCAGCCAAGATAGGCGGGGCCCTCGGAAACTGTTTTTT; CDR3: CASSQDRRGPRKLFF
size: .; V: TRBV7-9; J: TRBJ2-1; D: .; DNA: TGTGCCAGCAGCCGGGGACTTAACGATGAGCAGTTCTTC; CDR3: CASSRGLNDEQFF
size: few; V: TRBV9; J: TRBJ2-3; D: .; DNA: TGTGCCAGCAGCGTTAGTGCAAGCATCGCAGATACGCAGTATTTT; CDR3: CASSVSASIADTQYF
size: few; V: TRBV2; J: TRBJ2-2; D: .; DNA: TGTGCCAGCAGTGAGAGCAAGGAGCTGTTTTTT; CDR3: CASSESKELFF
size: few; V: TRBV12-3/TRBV12-4; J: TRBJ2-3; D: .; DNA: TGTGCCAGCAGTTTAAGAGTTTTCTACACAGATACGCAGTATTTT; CDR3: CASSLRVFYTDTQYF
size: few; V: TRBV20-1; J: TRBJ2-4; D: .; DNA: TGCAGTGCTAGTTCCCACGAGAGGGGAAACATTCAGTACTTC; CDR3: CSASSHERGNIQYF
size: many; V: TRBV12-3/TRBV12-4; J: TRBJ2-3; D: .; DNA: TGTGCCAGCTCACCGGGCACCACAGATACGCAGTATTTT; CDR3: CASSPGTTDTQYF
size: .; V: TRBV4-2; J: TRBJ2-2; D: TRBD2; DNA: TGTGCCAGCAGCCAAGCCGGGACTAGAAGGCAGGAGCTGTTTTTT; CDR3: CASSQAGTRRQELFF
size: .; V: TRBV6-5; J: TRBJ1-6; D: .; DNA: TGTGCCAGCAAGGGTTCGGACGCCCGAACAACGGCACCCCTCCACTTT; CDR3: CASKGSDARTTAPLHF
size: .; V: TRBV4-2; J: TRBJ2-3; D: TRBD2; DNA: TGTGCCAGCAGCCAAGTCGAGCGGGGGAGCACAGATACGCAGTATTTT; CDR3: CASSQVERGSTDTQYF
size: few; V: TRBV6-6; J: TRBJ1-5; D: .; DNA: TGTGCCAGCAGCCCCCGAATAGGGATGGGCAATCAGCCCCAGCATTTT; CDR3: CASSPRIGMGNQPQHF
size: .; V: TRBV3-1; J: TRBJ2-5; D: .; DNA: TGTGCCAGCAGCCAAGAACCGGGCTGGGAGACCCAGTACTTC; CDR3: CASSQEPGWETQYF
size: .; V: TRBV5-1; J: TRBJ1-1; D: TRBD1; DNA: TGCGCCAGCAGTTCACAGGGGGCTAATGAAGCTTTCTTT; CDR3: CASSSQGANEAFF
size: .; V: TRBV2; J: TRBJ1-5; D: .; DNA: TGTGCCAGCAGTGCGGCGGGAAATCAGCCCCAGCATTTT; CDR3: CASSAAGNQPQHF
size: many; V: TRBV4-3; J: TRBJ2-7; D: .; DNA: TGCGCCAGCAGCCCTGGTCAGGCCACCTACGAGCAGTACTTC; CDR3: CASSPGQATYEQYF
size: .; V: TRBV12-3/TRBV12-4; J: TRBJ1-1; D: .; DNA: TGTGCCAGCAGTTTTTCTGGGAGTGACACTGAAGCTTTCTTT; CDR3: CASSFSGSDTEAFF